This T cell receptor beta chain emerged from a study of Ad26.COV2.S vaccination and SARS-CoV-2 variants. As for the study in general: The authors gave Ad26.COV2.S intramuscularly, either once or twice 56 days apart.

TCRdb's copy holds only in-frame clones and misses some; the assay was immunoSEQ multiplex PCR. Seen here are 300,000 to 350,000 clones, roughly 90% observed once, and the top ten hold about 5%. The study, taken as a whole, reports: Comparable non-spike TCR breadth was observed in vaccine and placebo recipients. Assessments of TCR breadth and depth may have underestimated the total T cell responses.

Specified treatment: roughly 20 received Ad26.COV2.S at low or high dose, single or two shots; about 5 received placebo; per-sample allocation not given. Sampling happened 63 days after the first vaccine or placebo injection. Wuhan-strain SARS-CoV-2 spike was expressed by the Ad26 vector that made up the vaccine. The CDR3 has 16 residues. Germline assignment: CDR1 LNHDA and CDR2 SQIVND (reference sequence). V gave up 7 bases and J gave up 3 bases, with 22 bases separating them. With respect to this clone: Antigen: not known.

Source: peripheral blood, taken in a trial of Ad26.COV2.S vaccine versus placebo. The clonotype was recovered from a person between 18 and 65 years old who received the Ad26.COV2.S COVID-19 vaccine or a placebo. V is TRBV19 and J is TRBJ2-7; the D gene is possibly TRBD1 (5 bases). The CDR3 loop reads CASTPTQGWGLYEQYF. CDR3 in DNA: TGTGCCAGTACCCCCACCCAAGGGTGGGGCCTCTACGAGCAGTACTTC.